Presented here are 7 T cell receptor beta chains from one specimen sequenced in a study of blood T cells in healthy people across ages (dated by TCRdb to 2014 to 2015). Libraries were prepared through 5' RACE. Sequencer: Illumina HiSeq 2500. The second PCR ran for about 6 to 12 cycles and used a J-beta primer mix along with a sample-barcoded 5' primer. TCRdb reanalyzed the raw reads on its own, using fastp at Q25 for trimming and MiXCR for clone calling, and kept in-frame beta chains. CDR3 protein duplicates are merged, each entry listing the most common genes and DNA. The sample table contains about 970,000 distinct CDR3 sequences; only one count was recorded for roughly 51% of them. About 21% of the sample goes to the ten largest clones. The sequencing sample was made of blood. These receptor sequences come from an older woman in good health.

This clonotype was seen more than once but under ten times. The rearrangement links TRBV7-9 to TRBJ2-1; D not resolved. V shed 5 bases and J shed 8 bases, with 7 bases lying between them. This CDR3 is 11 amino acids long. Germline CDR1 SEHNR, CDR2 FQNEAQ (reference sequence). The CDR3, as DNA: TGTGCCAGCAGCCATACGGATGAGCAGTTCTTC. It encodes CASSHTDEQFF.

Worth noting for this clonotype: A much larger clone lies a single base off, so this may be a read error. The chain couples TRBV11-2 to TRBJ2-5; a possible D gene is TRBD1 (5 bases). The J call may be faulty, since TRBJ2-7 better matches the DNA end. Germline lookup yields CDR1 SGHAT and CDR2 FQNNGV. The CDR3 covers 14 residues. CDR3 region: CASSPNQGQAEQYF. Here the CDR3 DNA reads TGTGCCAGCAGCCCTAACCAGGGCCAGGCCGAGCAGTACTTC.

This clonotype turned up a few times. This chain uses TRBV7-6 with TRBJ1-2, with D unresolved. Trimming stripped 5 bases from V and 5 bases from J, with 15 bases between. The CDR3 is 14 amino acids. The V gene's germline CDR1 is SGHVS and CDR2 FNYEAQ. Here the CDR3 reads CASSPQSGLYGYTF. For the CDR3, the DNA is TGTGCCAGCAGCCCCCAAAGTGGACTGTATGGCTACACCTTC.

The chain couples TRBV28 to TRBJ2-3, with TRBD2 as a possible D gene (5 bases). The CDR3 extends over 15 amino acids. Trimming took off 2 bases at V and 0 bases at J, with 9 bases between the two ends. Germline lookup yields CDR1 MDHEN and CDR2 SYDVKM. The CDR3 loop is CASSLRLTSTDTQYF. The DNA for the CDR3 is TGTGCCAGCAGTTTAAGACTAACTAGCACAGATACGCAGTATTTT.

The CDR3 protein is CASSHDSVANYGYTF. In nucleotides, the CDR3 is TGTGCCAGCAGCCATGACAGCGTAGCTAACTATGGCTACACCTTC. This sequence joins TRBV3-1 and TRBJ1-2; TRBD1 is a possible D gene (5 bases). Germline V lookup: CDR1 LGHDT, CDR2 YNNKEL (reference sequence). V shed 3 bases and J shed 0 bases, with 11 bases lying between them. This CDR3 is 15 amino acids long. Drawing the rest from reference TRBV3-1 and TRBJ1-2, the complete variable domain is DTAVSQTPKYLVTQMGNDKSIKCEQNLGHDTMYWYKQDSKKFLKIMFSYNNKELIINETVPNRFSPKSPDKAHLNLHINSLELGDSAVYFCASSHDSVANYGYTFGSGTRLTVV.

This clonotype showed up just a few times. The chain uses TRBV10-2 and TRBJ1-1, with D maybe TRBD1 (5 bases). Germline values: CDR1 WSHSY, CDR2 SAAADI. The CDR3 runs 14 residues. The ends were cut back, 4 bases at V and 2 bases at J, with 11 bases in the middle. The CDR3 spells CASSVGVINTEAFF. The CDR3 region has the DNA TGCGCCAGCAGTGTGGGGGTGATCAACACTGAAGCTTTCTTT.

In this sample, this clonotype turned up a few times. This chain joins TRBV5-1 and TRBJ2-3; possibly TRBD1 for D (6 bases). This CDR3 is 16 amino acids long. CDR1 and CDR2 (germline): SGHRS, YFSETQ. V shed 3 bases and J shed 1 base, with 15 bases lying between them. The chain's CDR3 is CASSSEGDKGTDTQYF. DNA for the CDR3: TGCGCCAGCAGCTCCGAGGGGGATAAGGGCACAGATACGCAGTATTTT.